This TCR beta chain stems from a study of molecular identifiers for immune sequencing clone quantification (dated 2018 in TCRdb). With respect to the entire study: For a replicate experiment, the RNA from either 20,000 or 100,000 naive CD8 T cells was divided into five aliquots, and four of those aliquots went on to sequencing. The study was a methods study using CD8 T cells to benchmark molecular-identifier clustering-based TCR repertoire sequencing (MIDCIRS) and TCR RNA copy counting.

The CDR3 holds 14 amino acids from the cysteine to the phenylalanine. Solely the CDR3 DNA is kept, with 42 bases framed from the first base. V gives up 2 bases and J gives up 2 bases, and the segment between their germline ends measures 10 bases. CDR1 and CDR2, per the germline V gene (reference sequence), are DFQATT and SNEGSKA. Study-wide conclusions, independent of this receptor: Modeling gave around 3 recovered TCR RNA copies per cell versus roughly 10 by digital PCR, implying approximately 30% capture efficiency. Even against a background of about 960,000 naive CD8 T cells, spiked-in Jurkat TCR RNA amounting to a single cell's worth was reported to be detectable. Spiked-in Jurkat TCR RNA (around nine copies' worth), which is not part of the donor repertoire, was contained in the naive libraries. The sizes of highly expanded clones could end up underestimated when identical TCR molecules share a barcode. Without barcode sub-clustering, chimeric consensus sequences inflated TCR diversity; chimeras reached as high as 47%. In CMV-specific effector cells, clones with more than 20 RNA copies contained over 99% of molecules, whereas in naive cells such clones contained under 1% of molecules.

About this clonotype: The antigen it binds to is not known. No per-base quality is available; no much larger clone lies one base away.

Libraries of naive CD8 T cells were generated from about 19,000 to 1,100,000 sorted cells, with 10%, 30% or 50% of the purified RNA used. Naive CD8 T cells were FACS-sorted as CD8+CD4-CCR7+CD45RA+ on a BD FACSAria II into RLT Plus buffer. Detection sensitivity was tested by spiking Jurkat RNA equal to roughly nine TCR copies' worth into samples containing roughly 18,000-1,000,000 naive CD8 T cells. CD8 T cells were enriched using RosetteSep CD8+ T Cell Enrichment Cocktail and Ficoll-Paque, and the enriched cells then underwent ACK red cell lysis. The protocol used for the library was PCR. TCRdb records Illumina HiSeq 4000 as the sequencer. Preparation of bulk TCR libraries followed a previously described approach, with the TCR primers listed in Table S5. Purification of total RNA was performed with the Qiagen AllPrep DNA/RNA kit. Before analysis, reads from multiple sequencing runs of the same library were pooled. In the authors' own workflow: Only reads with exact TCR constant sequence were kept, trimmed to 150 nt, and grouped by their 12-nt molecular barcodes. Reads in each barcode group were sub-clustered using a 15% Levenshtein threshold, and a quality-weighted consensus sequence was built for each RNA molecule. Non-functional sequences were removed, as were lower-count sequences one edit away from another. Based on a fit of two negative binomial distributions, barcode sub-clusters having less than 20% of the maximum read count were discarded. TCRdb redid the processing of the public reads, applying fastp at Q25 and MiXCR, and retained in-frame beta chains. Rows merge per CDR3 protein into single entries with the most common DNA and genes. The V and J calls and clone size are TCRdb's, not the authors'. This sample gives fewer than 350,000 distinct CDR3 sequences in total; about 22% of them show up just once. The top ten constitute under 0.95% of the sample.

The chain links TRBV20-1 with TRBJ2-1; no D segment can be confidently identified. Sequencing was done on a sample of naive CD8+ T cells from blood, with Jurkat cell RNA spiked in. The sample's cell subset or site label, decoded: FACS-sorted CD8+CD4-CCR7+CD45RA+ naive T cells. The clonotype originates from a human donor in good health. Some libraries in this study had Jurkat cell RNA spiked in. The CDR3 here reads CSARTQTAYNEQFF. The sequenced DNA is TGCAGTGCTAGAACTCAAACGGCCTACAATGAGCAGTTCTTC.